One sample yielded the 26 T cell receptor beta chains listed below, sequenced in a study of T cell repertoires in cytomegalovirus infection. TCRdb re-analysed the reads in MiXCR, keeping a single row per CDR3 protein. The data show fewer than 80,000 distinct CDR3 sequences, 3% to 4.5% seen once. Sequenced input: PBMCs. All receptors derive from a human donor in good health (CMV status not recorded). Some clones in this sample may be carry-over from other donors' samples.

This clonotype showed up many times. The rearrangement uses TRBV28 and TRBJ2-3, with TRBD1 identical over 7 bases. Germline values: CDR1 MDHEN, CDR2 SYDVKM. The CDR3 runs to 13 residues. V shed 8 bases, J shed 3 bases, and the junction held 5 bases outside the gene matches. In nucleotides, the CDR3 is TGTGCCAGCCGGACAGGAGGAACAGATACGCAGTATTTT. Its protein is CASRTGGTDTQYF.

This clonotype was picked up many times. The CDR3, as DNA: TGTGCCAGCACCCCCGGCGTGGGGGCCGGTAATGAGCAGTTCTTC. Protein product: CASTPGVGAGNEQFF. The V gene is TRBV12-3 or TRBV12-4, the J gene TRBJ2-1; perhaps TRBD1 as D (6 bases). This CDR3 contains 15 residues. Trimming took off 7 bases at V and 7 bases at J, with 20 bases between the two ends.

As concerns this clonotype: A much larger clone differs by one base, so this may be a read error. The chain couples TRBV7-9 to TRBJ1-1; no clear D gene. The ends were cut back, 5 bases at V and 3 bases at J, with 16 bases in the middle. The germline V gene has CDR1 SEHNR and CDR2 FQNEAQ (reference sequence). This CDR3 spans 15 amino acids. The CDR3 reads CASSTIGGLDTEAFF. In DNA form, the CDR3 reads TGTGCCAGCAGCACCATTGGAGGACTTGACACTGAAGCTTTCTTT.

This clonotype was counted many times. The chain couples TRBV20-1 to TRBJ1-1; D perhaps matches TRBD1 (5 bases). This CDR3 has 12 residues. The V and J ends lost 4 bases and 6 bases respectively, with 12 bases between them. The germline V gene encodes CDR1 DFQATT and CDR2 SNEGSKA (reference sequence). The DNA for the CDR3 is TGCAGTGCTATTCAGGGAGCGGCTGAAGCTTTCTTT. Protein: CSAIQGAAEAFF.

This clonotype was found many times. The chain carries TRBV10-3 and TRBJ1-2, with D possibly being TRBD1 (5 bases). The CDR3 runs to 13 residues. Trimming left V 3 bases short and J 4 bases short, with 9 bases between. Germline V gives CDR1 ENHRY, CDR2 SYGVKD. This chain's CDR3 is CAISERQGYGYTF. The CDR3, as DNA: TGTGCCATCAGTGAAAGGCAGGGCTATGGCTACACCTTC.

At least ten counts were recorded for this clonotype. This chain links TRBV20-1 with TRBJ1-3; D is undetermined. V gave up 4 bases and J gave up 0 bases, with 13 bases separating them. Germline CDR1 reads DFQATT; CDR2 reads SNEGSKA (reference sequence). This CDR3 region has 15 residues. CDR3 residues: CSAMGDTFSGNTIYF. The CDR3 region has the DNA TGCAGTGCTATGGGAGACACCTTCTCTGGAAACACCATATATTTT.

This clonotype occurred many times. This rearrangement joins TRBV4-2 to TRBJ1-2; D is undetermined. The ends were cut back, 0 bases at V and 7 bases at J, with 9 bases in the middle. The CDR3 totals 13 residues. From germline, CDR1 is LGHNA and CDR2 YNFKEQ. This chain's CDR3 is CASSQDRLRGYTF. In DNA, the CDR3 is TGTGCCAGCAGCCAAGATCGTCTTCGTGGCTACACCTTC.

The sample holds many counts of this clonotype. The rearrangement uses TRBV11-2 and TRBJ2-1, with D perhaps being TRBD1 or TRBD2 (6 bases each). The germline V gene encodes CDR1 SGHAT and CDR2 FQNNGV. The V gene lost 1 base and the J gene lost 5 bases, with 12 bases spanning the gap. The CDR3 runs to 15 residues. The CDR3 reads CASSLVPGAHNEQFF. The CDR3 bases are TGTGCCAGCAGCTTAGTGCCGGGGGCCCACAATGAGCAGTTCTTC.

This clonotype was detected many times. V is TRBV5-1 and J is TRBJ2-7; TRBD1 agrees at 8 bases. The CDR3 is made up of 14 amino acids. V lost 4 bases to trimming and J lost 5 bases; unmatched junction nucleotides: 8. Germline V gene lookup returns CDR1 SGHRS and CDR2 YFSETQ. CDR3 residues: CASSRQGLSHEQYF. As DNA, the CDR3 is TGCGCCAGCAGCCGACAGGGGTTGTCCCACGAGCAGTACTTC.

Worth noting for this clonotype: Sequence at one end of the junction differs from germline and may be a read error. The genes are TRBV6-1 and TRBJ1-2, with a possible D match to TRBD1 (5 bases). Germline CDR1 MNHNS, CDR2 SASEGT. This CDR3 has 14 residues. CDR3 in DNA: TGTGCCAGCACTGAAGACGACAGCCTTTATGGCTACACCTTC. Amino acid sequence: CASTEDDSLYGYTF.

This clonotype appeared many times. This chain connects TRBV7-9 to TRBJ2-7, with D maybe TRBD1 (5 bases). Trimming stripped 3 bases from V and 3 bases from J, with 15 bases between. CDR3 length: 15 residues. Germline lookup yields CDR1 SEHNR and CDR2 FQNEAQ (reference sequence). The CDR3 spells CASSFSSSQGYEQYF. DNA for the CDR3: TGTGCCAGCAGCTTTTCGAGCTCGCAGGGCTACGAGCAGTACTTC.

In its sample, this clonotype was seen many times. V usage is TRBV6-2 or TRBV6-3 and J usage is TRBJ2-1; D remains unclear. The length of the CDR3 is 11 residues. V was trimmed by 8 bases and J by 4 bases, leaving 6 bases between them. Germline V gene data show CDR1 as MNHEY and CDR2 as SVGEGT. CDR3 DNA: TGTGCCAGCTACGATTACAATGAGCAGTTCTTC. Translation gives CASYDYNEQFF.

This clonotype was counted at least ten times. The V gene is TRBV28, the J gene TRBJ2-1; D is ambiguous. Trimming removed 2 bases at V and 6 bases at J, with 11 bases between. The CDR3 is 14 residues long. Looked up from germline, CDR1 is MDHEN and CDR2 is SYDVKM. For the CDR3, the DNA is TGTGCCAGCAGTTTAGTAGGAAGGGTCAATGAGCAGTTCTTC. It encodes CASSLVGRVNEQFF.

In this sample, this clonotype turned up many times. The chain carries TRBV11-2 and TRBJ1-1, with no clear D. Germline CDR1 is SGHAT and CDR2 is FQNNGV. This CDR3 is built from 13 residues. The V end was cut by 1 base, the J end by 4 bases, with 7 bases between. CDR3 nucleotides: TGTGCCAGCAGCTTAGGAGCGGGCACTGAAGCTTTCTTT. It translates to CASSLGAGTEAFF.

This clonotype has a count of ten or more. The rearrangement links TRBV2 to TRBJ1-1; D is ambiguous. Per the germline V gene, CDR1 is SNHLY and CDR2 is FYNNEI. The CDR3 has 15 amino acids. V lost 1 base and J 0 bases, leaving 9 bases between the germline ends. CDR3 nucleotide sequence: TGTGCCAGCAGTGAAGTGCAGCTTATGAACACTGAAGCTTTCTTT. Protein sequence: CASSEVQLMNTEAFF.

This clonotype was found many times. The genes are TRBV6-1 and TRBJ2-6; no definite D call. Germline V gene lookup returns CDR1 MNHNS and CDR2 SASEGT. V dropped 8 bases and J dropped 0 bases, with 8 bases sitting between them. The CDR3 is 14 amino acids. This chain's CDR3 is CASLGSSGANVLTF. The CDR3 DNA reads TGTGCCAGCTTAGGGTCCTCTGGGGCCAACGTCCTGACTTTC.

This chain connects TRBV12-3 or TRBV12-4 to TRBJ2-7, with D hard to call. This CDR3 comprises 14 residues. Trimming pared 6 bases from V and 3 bases from J, leaving 15 bases between. The CDR3 here is CASSLTQANYEQYF. The DNA for the CDR3 is TGTGCCAGCAGCCTCACTCAAGCGAACTACGAGCAGTACTTC.

This clonotype was seen many times. The rearrangement uses TRBV20-1 and TRBJ1-6, with D unclear. This CDR3 comprises 14 residues. V was cut by 0 bases and J by 6 bases, with 9 bases left in between. CDR1 DFQATT and CDR2 SNEGSKA come from the germline V gene (reference sequence). CDR3 DNA: TGCAGTGCTAGAGATCGGGGAGGTAATTCACCCCTCCACTTT. It specifies CSARDRGGNSPLHF.

This clonotype has ten or more counts. The V and J genes are TRBV7-2 and TRBJ2-1; D call uncertain. The germline CDR1 and CDR2 sequences are SGHTA and FQGNSA. The CDR3 is made up of 13 amino acids. V dropped 1 base and J dropped 8 bases, with 9 bases sitting between them. In DNA form, the CDR3 reads TGTGCCAGCAGCTTAGGTATCCGGTATGAGCAGTTCTTC. It yields the protein CASSLGIRYEQFF.

Ten or more counts support this clonotype. The chain employs TRBV7-2 and TRBJ1-3; D might be TRBD1 (6 bases). CDR1 and CDR2 (germline): SGHTA, FQGNSA. The CDR3 length is 17 residues. Trimming cost V 2 bases and J 0 bases, with 14 bases left between them. The DNA of the CDR3 is TGTGCCAGCAGCTTAAGGCCTCAGGACAGCTCTGGAAACACCATATATTTT. Protein product: CASSLRPQDSSGNTIYF.

This clonotype was found many times. The chain carries TRBV6-2 or TRBV6-3 and TRBJ1-1; D is unclear. The CDR3 has 13 amino acids. CDR1 MNHEY and CDR2 SVGEGT come from the germline V gene. Trimming removed 3 bases at V and 9 bases at J, with 14 bases between. DNA for the CDR3: TGTGCCAGCAGTTATACGGGCGTGCGCAAAGCTTTCTTT. This gives the protein CASSYTGVRKAFF.

This clonotype has just a few counts. The chain employs TRBV20-1 and TRBJ1-6; the D gene is possibly TRBD1 (5 bases). This CDR3 region has 14 residues. Trimming stripped 3 bases from V and 8 bases from J, with 14 bases between. The germline V gene has CDR1 DFQATT and CDR2 SNEGSKA (reference sequence). The CDR3 reads CSARGGGGDSPLHF. CDR3 bases: TGCAGTGCTAGGGGGGGGGGGGGGGATTCACCCCTCCACTTT.

This clonotype has at least ten counts. The V gene is TRBV7-2, the J gene TRBJ1-1; D might be TRBD1 (5 bases). Germline CDR1 reads SGHTA; CDR2 reads FQGNSA. The CDR3 has 15 residues. V shed 5 bases and J shed 0 bases, with 13 bases lying between them. As DNA, the CDR3 is TGTGCCAGCAGCCGACAGCAATACCTGAACACTGAAGCTTTCTTT. Translation: CASSRQQYLNTEAFF.

At least ten counts were recorded for this clonotype. The chain has TRBV7-2 and TRBJ2-7; D remains ambiguous. Germline lookup yields CDR1 SGHTA and CDR2 FQGNSA. V lost 5 bases to trimming and J lost 0 bases, with 5 bases between them. The CDR3 covers 12 residues. The DNA of the CDR3 is TGTGCCAGCAGCACGAGCTCCTACGAGCAGTACTTC. It translates to CASSTSSYEQYF.

At least ten counts were recorded for this clonotype. This chain joins TRBV6-2 or TRBV6-3 and TRBJ2-1; 7 bases match TRBD2. The CDR3 length is 13 residues. J gave up 4 bases and V 6 bases, and 3 bases lay outside the gene matches. Per germline, CDR1 MNHEY and CDR2 SVGEGT. CDR3: CASSPGLYNEQFF. The CDR3 region has the DNA TGTGCCAGCAGCCCGGGACTATACAATGAGCAGTTCTTC.

This clonotype was found many times. The rearrangement uses TRBV7-2 and TRBJ1-5; no definite D call. Trimming stripped 3 bases from V and 0 bases from J, with 6 bases between. The CDR3 extends over 14 amino acids. Germline CDR1 and CDR2: SGHTA and FQGNSA. The CDR3 is CASSFSGSNQPQHF. DNA of the CDR3: TGTGCCAGCAGCTTCTCGGGTAGCAATCAGCCCCAGCATTTT. Full variable domain (rest looked up from reference TRBV7-2 and TRBJ1-5): GAGVSQSPSNKVTEKGKDVELRCDPISGHTALYWYRQSLGQGLEFLIYFQGNSAPDKSGLPSDRFSAERTGGSVSTLTIQRTQQEDSAVYLCASSFSGSNQPQHFGDGTRLSIL.